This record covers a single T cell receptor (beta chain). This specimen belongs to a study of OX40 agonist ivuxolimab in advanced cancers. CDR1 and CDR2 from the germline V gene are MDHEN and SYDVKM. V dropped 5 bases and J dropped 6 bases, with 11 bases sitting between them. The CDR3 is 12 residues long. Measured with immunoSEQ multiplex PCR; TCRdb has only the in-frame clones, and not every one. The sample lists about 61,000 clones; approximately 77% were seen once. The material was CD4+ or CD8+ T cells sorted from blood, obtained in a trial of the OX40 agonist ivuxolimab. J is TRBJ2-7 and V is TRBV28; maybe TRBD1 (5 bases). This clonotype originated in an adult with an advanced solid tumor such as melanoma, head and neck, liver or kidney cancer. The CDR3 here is CASSQDRGEQYF. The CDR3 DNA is TGTGCCAGCAGTCAAGACAGAGGCGAGCAGTACTTC.